This T cell receptor beta chain is from a study of shared clonotypes between healthy human individuals. Study findings and constraints: Generally, naive subsets (rather than memory subsets) showed larger estimated richness.

As regards this clone: Its specificity is not known. This sample includes further DNA sequences coding for the same CDR3.

Sorted subsets were amplified in replicate PCRs using around 200 ng DNA, 32,000 or so T cell genomes. Generated by immunoSEQ multiplex PCR, the TCRdb table keeps only in-frame clones and is missing some. Seen here are some 2,000,000 clones, approximately 94% observed once, and the top ten hold approximately 0.13%. In germline, CDR1 is SGHTA, CDR2 FQGNSA. V was pared by 5 bases and J by 0 bases, with 7 bases between. CDR3 length equals 13 residues. Donors, without exception, were Caucasian adults residing in Nashville, Tennessee. CD4+ cells were split into CD45RA+ naive and CD45RA-negative memory subsets.

Material: naive CD4+ T cells sorted from blood. Described subset: CD45RA+ positively selected. The TCR sequence derives from a man aged 18 to 30 in good health. The V call is TRBV7-2, the J call TRBJ1-2; D not certain. The chain's CDR3 is CASSPTTNYGYTF. For the CDR3, the DNA is TGTGCCAGCAGCCCCACAACTAACTATGGCTACACCTTC.